Listed here are 16 T cell receptor beta chains from one sample, sequenced in a study of control samples from healthy donors and cancer patients. Sequencing was performed with immunoSEQ multiplex PCR; in TCRdb, only in-frame clones are kept and a portion is missing. The sample gives some 130,000 clones, 85% to 95% of which show up once; approximately 1.7% is in the top ten. What was sequenced was PBMCs. The receptors were gathered from a man aged 50 to 60 with head and neck cancer.

The J gene is TRBJ1-1, the V gene TRBV6-5; D possibly corresponds to TRBD1 (5 bases). Trimming pared 6 bases from V and 1 base from J, leaving 12 bases between. This CDR3 is built from 14 residues. CDR1 is MNHEY, CDR2 SVGAGI, per germline. The CDR3 region has the DNA TGTGCCAGCAGGGGGGAAGTAGGGAACACTGAAGCTTTCTTT. It codes for CASRGEVGNTEAFF.

The chain has TRBV7-2 and TRBJ2-5; 13 nucleotides match TRBD2. The length of the CDR3 is 17 residues. With V trimmed by 3 bases and J by 5 bases, 9 bases remained unmatched. The germline gives CDR1 SGHTA, CDR2 FQGNSA. CDR3 bases: TGTGCCAGCAGCTTTGGGACTAGCGGGGCCTCCCGGGAGACCCAGTACTTC. Translated, it gives CASSFGTSGASRETQYF.

The chain combines TRBV11-2 with TRBJ1-6, with 8 bases that match TRBD1. The CDR3 is 16 residues long. Trimming at V came to 3 bases and at J to 14 bases, leaving 15 bases not matched to a gene. Germline V CDR1 and CDR2: SGHAT, FQNNGV. CDR3 coding DNA: TGTGCCAGCAGCTTGGTAGGACAGGGAGCTTTAGGAGCCCTCCACTTT. It encodes CASSLVGQGALGALHF.

This clone was observed a single time. The chain links TRBV5-1 to TRBJ2-7; the D call may be TRBD1 or TRBD2 (5 bases each). CDR1 and CDR2 (germline): SGHRS, YFSETQ. The CDR3 has 13 residues. V lost 4 bases to trimming and J lost 5 bases, with 13 bases between them. CDR3 sequence: CASSDPGRDEQYF. CDR3 nucleotide sequence: TGCGCCAGCAGCGATCCGGGGCGCGACGAGCAGTACTTC.

In DNA form, the CDR3 reads TGTGCCAGCAGTCGGGCTTATGGCTACACCTTC. Translation gives CASSRAYGYTF. The chain uses TRBV12-3 or TRBV12-4 and TRBJ1-2; D is unclear. The CDR3 sequence is 11 residues long. V was shortened by 5 bases and J by 5 bases, with 6 bases between the two germline ends.

The chain recombines TRBV7-2 with TRBJ2-2; TRBD2 matches at 10 bases. Germline-derived CDR1 and CDR2 are SGHTA and FQGNSA. CDR3 size: 17 residues. J lost 2 bases, V lost 1 base, and 4 bases had no gene match. The CDR3 reads CASSLGLAGVNTGELFF. Written as DNA, the CDR3 is TGTGCCAGCAGCTTAGGGCTAGCGGGGGTTAACACCGGGGAGCTGTTTTTT.

The rearrangement uses TRBV18 and TRBJ2-1; D may be TRBD1 (6 bases). Between the trimmed V and J ends, which lost 6 bases and 6 bases, there was a span of 12 bases. This CDR3 comprises 13 residues. Per the germline V gene, CDR1 is KGHSH and CDR2 is LQKENI. The CDR3 sequence is CASSADSLNEQFF. The CDR3 DNA reads TGTGCCAGCTCGGCGGACAGTCTCAATGAGCAGTTCTTC.

CDR3 loop: CASSENIYEQYF. The CDR3 nucleotides are TGTGCCAGCAGCGAAAACATCTACGAGCAGTACTTC. The genes are TRBV5-5 and TRBJ2-7; D remains ambiguous. This CDR3 has 12 amino acids. Trimming removed 4 bases at V and 3 bases at J, with 8 bases between. Germline assignment: CDR1 SGHKS and CDR2 YYEKEE (reference sequence).

The chain couples TRBV30 to TRBJ1-2; D remains unclear. The CDR3 spans 11 residues. V was cut by 3 bases and J by 8 bases, with 10 bases left in between. The V gene's germline CDR1 is GTSNPN and CDR2 SVGIG (reference sequence). CDR3 in amino acids: CAWSQWLGYTF. The CDR3 DNA is TGTGCCTGGAGCCAGTGGTTAGGCTACACCTTC.

The J gene is TRBJ1-3, the V gene TRBV20-1; D gene ambiguous. Germline assignment: CDR1 DFQATT and CDR2 SNEGSKA (reference sequence). With 6 bases removed from V and 0 bases from J, the gap between germline ends came to 3 bases. The CDR3 sequence is 11 residues long. The CDR3, as DNA: TGCAGTGCCGCCTCTGGAAACACCATATATTTT. Translated, it gives CSAASGNTIYF.

V usage is TRBV3-1 (or the pseudogene TRBV3-2) and J usage is TRBJ2-4; 8 nucleotides align to TRBD2. This CDR3 contains 17 residues. Germline V gene lookup returns CDR1 LGHDT and CDR2 YNNKEL (reference sequence). Trimming at V came to 5 bases and at J to 2 bases, leaving 11 bases not matched to a gene. The CDR3 here is CASSTGGPERSKNIQYF. CDR3 coding DNA: TGTGCCAGCAGCACGGGGGGGCCAGAAAGATCCAAAAACATTCAGTACTTC.

This chain links TRBV9 with TRBJ1-1; 7 nucleotides align to TRBD1. J was trimmed by 4 bases and V by 2 bases; bases with no gene match: 8. The CDR3 totals 15 residues. Germline CDR1 is SGDLS and CDR2 is YYNGEE. The CDR3 DNA reads TGTGCCAGCAGCGTCGAGGCAGGGGGTTCCACTGAAGCTTTCTTT. It codes for CASSVEAGGSTEAFF.

The V gene is TRBV7-3, the J gene TRBJ2-5; 9 nucleotides align to TRBD1. The J segment lost 5 bases and the V segment lost 5 bases, leaving 3 bases of the junction unmatched. Germline V gives CDR1 SGHTA, CDR2 FQGTGA. This CDR3 has 13 residues. The CDR3 DNA is TGTGCCAGCAGCGCGACAGGGGGTGAGACCCAGTACTTC. It translates to CASSATGGETQYF.

The gene calls are TRBV5-1 and TRBJ2-3, with 13 positions matching TRBD2. The V gene's germline CDR1 is SGHRS and CDR2 YFSETQ. This CDR3 comprises 17 residues. Trimming removed 4 bases from V and 2 bases from J; junction bases left unmatched: 7. For the CDR3, the DNA is TGCGCCAGCAGCCGAAGACTAGCGGGGGGACTCACAGATACGCAGTATTTT. Its protein product is CASSRRLAGGLTDTQYF.

The chain is built from TRBV7-2 and TRBJ2-3; D is perhaps TRBD2 (6 bases). The CDR3 totals 16 residues. The germline CDR1 and CDR2 sequences are SGHTA and FQGNSA. Trimming took off 5 bases at V and 0 bases at J, with 15 bases between the two ends. In nucleotides, the CDR3 is TGTGCCAGCAGCCCGGGGGATGAGCTAAGCACAGATACGCAGTATTTT. The encoded protein is CASSPGDELSTDTQYF.

This chain joins TRBV9 and TRBJ2-3, with D perhaps matching TRBD2 (6 bases). Germline V gene data show CDR1 as SGDLS and CDR2 as YYNGEE. The CDR3 sequence is 14 residues long. The germline V and J ends were trimmed by 4 bases and 3 bases, with 12 bases remaining between them. The CDR3 sequence is CASSKGTATDTQYF. The CDR3 DNA reads TGTGCCAGCAGCAAAGGGACTGCAACAGATACGCAGTATTTT.